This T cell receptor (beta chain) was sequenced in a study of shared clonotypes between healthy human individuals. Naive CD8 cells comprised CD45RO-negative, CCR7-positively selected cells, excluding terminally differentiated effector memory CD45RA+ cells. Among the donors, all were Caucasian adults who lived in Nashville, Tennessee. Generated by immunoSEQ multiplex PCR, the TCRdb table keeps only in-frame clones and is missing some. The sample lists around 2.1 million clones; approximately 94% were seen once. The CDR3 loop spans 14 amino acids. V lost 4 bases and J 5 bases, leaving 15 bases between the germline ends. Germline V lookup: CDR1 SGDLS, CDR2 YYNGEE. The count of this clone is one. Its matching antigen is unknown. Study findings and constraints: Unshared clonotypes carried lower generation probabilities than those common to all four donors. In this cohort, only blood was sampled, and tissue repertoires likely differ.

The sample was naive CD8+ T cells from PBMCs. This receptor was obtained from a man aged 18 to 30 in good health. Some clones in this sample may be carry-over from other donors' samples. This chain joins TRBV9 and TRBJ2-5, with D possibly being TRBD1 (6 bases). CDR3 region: CASSSRQDEETQYF. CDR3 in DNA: TGTGCCAGCAGCTCCAGACAGGACGAGGAGACCCAGTACTTC.